This T cell receptor beta chain was identified in a study of blood T cells in healthy people across ages. Per the germline V gene, CDR1 is MNHNY and CDR2 is SVGAGI (reference sequence). V shed 3 bases and J shed 6 bases, with 14 bases lying between them. CDR3 length equals 14 residues. Alongside a J-beta primer mix, a sample-barcoded 5' primer served in a second PCR lasting about 7 to 12 cycles. One entry per CDR3 protein, called by TCRdb with MiXCR from the 5' RACE reads. In the table there are roughly 900,000 distinct CDR3 sequences, about 30% of which are singletons. Aged roughly 6 to 100, donors were systemically healthy Caucasians from Russia. This clonotype was counted many times. The antigen is not known. Study outcomes and limitations: TCR beta diversity per million T cells fell roughly linearly with age.

Source material: blood. V and J are TRBV6-6 and TRBJ1-2; D ambiguous. The sequence was obtained from an elderly woman in good health. The CDR3 spells CASSYPGTPDGYTF. DNA for the CDR3: TGTGCCAGCAGTTATCCAGGAACTCCTGATGGCTACACCTTC.